Here is one T cell receptor beta chain with its context. What it binds is unknown. This sample is part of a study of blood T cells in healthy people across ages. The length of the CDR3 is 17 residues. V was clipped by 6 bases and J by 1 base; unmatched bases: 8. Per germline, CDR1 SEHNR and CDR2 FQNEAQ (reference sequence). The use of a sample-barcoded 5' primer and a J-beta primer mix characterized a second PCR of roughly 6 to 11 cycles. Each cDNA molecule was tagged by a template-switch adaptor that had 12 random nucleotides. TCRdb itself ran the 5' RACE reads through MiXCR, one entry per CDR3 protein. Of over 600,000 distinct CDR3 sequences listed, less than 60% are singletons. Each donor supplied ten milliliters of peripheral blood. Researchers isolated at least 6.5 million PBMCs per sample. Broader study findings: No conclusive comparison of naive versus antigen-experienced cells was possible with unsorted PBMCs.

The rearrangement uses TRBV7-9 and TRBJ2-5, with 13 bases lining up with TRBD2. Sequencing input: blood. This receptor was obtained from a man at least 80 years old in good health. This chain's CDR3 is CASSPPGLAGIQETQYF. DNA for the CDR3: TGTGCCAGCAGTCCGCCGGGACTAGCGGGGATCCAAGAGACCCAGTACTTC.